The 11 T cell receptor beta chains below were found in one sample sequenced in a study of shared clonotypes between healthy human individuals (dated by TCRdb to the early 2020s). The receptor library was made with the immunoSEQ multiplex PCR assay. TCRdb stores this immuneACCESS table with in-frame sequences only. Part of the clones is absent; in the studies checked, under half of the shortfall reflects unresolved V genes, and no reason is known for the rest. The sample table records under 2,500,000 clones; about 94% of these occur just once. Roughly 0.13% of the sample lies in the top ten. The sequenced sample was naive CD4+ T cells sorted from blood. Read against the paper, the sample's cell subset or site label means: CD45RA+ positively selected. The receptors stem from a man aged 18-30 years in good health.

This rearrangement joins TRBV6-5 to TRBJ2-3, with TRBD2 matching over 12 bases. Per the germline V gene, CDR1 is MNHEY and CDR2 is SVGAGI. With 2 bases clipped from V and 8 bases from J, the junction kept 5 bases outside the gene matches. This CDR3 region has 15 residues. The CDR3 spells CASSYGTSGLGTQYF. The CDR3 nucleotides read TGTGCCAGCAGTTACGGGACTAGCGGGCTGGGTACGCAGTATTTT.

The chain has TRBV5-4 and TRBJ2-7, with TRBD1 matching 7 bases. V was pared by 0 bases and J by 7 bases, with 13 bases of the junction left unmatched. CDR1 is SGHNT and CDR2 is YYREEE in the germline V gene (reference sequence). This CDR3 has 16 amino acids. In DNA form, the CDR3 reads TGTGCCAGCAGCTTGGCCGGAACGGGCAGGGGGTTGGAGCAGTACTTC. Translation gives CASSLAGTGRGLEQYF.

This clone was detected a few times. The genes are TRBV28 and TRBJ1-2; TRBD1 is a possible D gene (5 bases). Trimming shortened V by 6 bases and J by 4 bases, and 12 bases separated the two germline ends. Per germline, CDR1 MDHEN and CDR2 SYDVKM. The CDR3 is made up of 13 amino acids. The DNA for the CDR3 is TGTGCCAGCAGCCGACAGATGGGCTATGGCTACACCTTC. Its protein product is CASSRQMGYGYTF.

The genes are TRBV2 and TRBJ2-2; the D call may be TRBD1 or TRBD2 (5 bases each). This CDR3 is 14 amino acids long. The germline V gene encodes CDR1 SNHLY and CDR2 FYNNEI. The V end was cut by 5 bases, the J end by 5 bases, with 12 bases between. The CDR3 nucleotides are TGTGCCAGCAGTCCGGGACGGAATACCGGGGAGCTGTTTTTT. Translation gives CASSPGRNTGELFF.

The rearrangement joins TRBV30 to TRBJ1-6; a possible D gene is TRBD1 (5 bases). The CDR3 length is 15 residues. The germline CDR1 and CDR2 sequences are GTSNPN and SVGIG (reference sequence). V dropped 8 bases and J dropped 0 bases, with 14 bases sitting between them. This CDR3 reads CAGIGGVSYNSPLHF. In DNA, the CDR3 is TGTGCCGGTATTGGGGGGGTCTCCTATAATTCACCCCTCCACTTT.

The V call is TRBV27, the J call TRBJ2-5; the D call may be TRBD1 or TRBD2 (5 bases each). The CDR3 consists of 13 residues. V lost 6 bases to trimming and J lost 7 bases, with 15 bases between them. Germline CDR1 reads MNHEY; CDR2 reads SMNVEV (reference sequence). The CDR3 DNA reads as TGTGCCAGCAGCCCGGGGACGCAGGGGACCCAGTACTTC. Amino acids: CASSPGTQGTQYF.

The rearrangement uses TRBV2 and TRBJ1-5; D remains unclear. CDR1 is SNHLY and CDR2 is FYNNEI in the germline V gene. Deletions cut 1 base from V and 7 bases from J, with 11 bases between. This CDR3 region has 14 residues. The CDR3 loop is CASSEVGRLQPQHF. Written as DNA, the CDR3 is TGTGCCAGCAGTGAAGTCGGGAGGTTGCAGCCCCAGCATTTT. Full variable domain (outside the CDR3, taken from reference TRBV2 and TRBJ1-5): EPEVTQTPSHQVTQMGQEVILRCVPISNHLYFYWYRQILGQKVEFLVSFYNNEISEKSEIFDDQFSVERPDGSNFTLKIRSTKLEDSAMYFCASSEVGRLQPQHFGDGTRLSIL.

The chain has TRBV6-5 and TRBJ2-7; D not certain. The germline gives CDR1 MNHEY, CDR2 SVGAGI. CDR3 length: 12 residues. Trimming removed 7 bases at V and 3 bases at J, with 10 bases between. The CDR3 sequence: CASMRTRYEQYF. DNA of the CDR3: TGTGCCAGCATGAGAACCCGCTACGAGCAGTACTTC.

This rearrangement joins TRBV4-3 to TRBJ1-6; no clear D. This CDR3 is 14 amino acids long. V was trimmed by 1 base and J by 7 bases, leaving 8 bases between them. From germline, CDR1 is LGHNA and CDR2 YSLEER. The CDR3 region has the DNA TGCGCCAGCAGCCAAGCGCCGGGGAATTCACCCCTCCACTTT. Protein product: CASSQAPGNSPLHF.

This clone was counted once. The chain is built from TRBV6-5 and TRBJ2-5; 9 bases are a match to TRBD1. Germline V gives CDR1 MNHEY, CDR2 SVGAGI. V shed 2 bases and J 4 bases; nucleotides not matched to a gene: 5. CDR3 length equals 15 residues. CDR3 in amino acids: CASSYGTGMGETQYF. The CDR3 bases are TGTGCCAGCAGTTACGGGACAGGGATGGGAGAGACCCAGTACTTC.

This clone was detected once. V is TRBV15 and J is TRBJ2-5; D possibly matches TRBD1 or TRBD2 (5 bases each). Germline values: CDR1 LNHNV, CDR2 YYDKDF (reference sequence). The V end was cut by 3 bases, the J end by 1 base, with 9 bases between. The CDR3 loop spans 14 amino acids. The CDR3 sequence: CATSRGTVQETQYF. DNA of the CDR3: TGTGCCACCAGCAGGGGGACGGTCCAAGAGACCCAGTACTTC.